A single sample is the source of the 18 T cell receptor beta chains below, sequenced in a study of cytomegalovirus exposure and HLA in healthy donors. A multiplex PCR was run with 60 Vbeta primers and 13 Jbeta primers. Assay: immunoSEQ multiplex PCR; the TCRdb copy retains only in-frame clones and omits some. The sample holds 150,000 to 200,000 clones, 65% to 85% seen once. The sequenced sample consisted of PBMCs. The receptors were gathered from a girl aged 5-17 years in good health and CMV-seropositive.

CDR3 sequence (DNA): TGTGCCAGCATCATGGACAGATATAGCAATCAGCCCCAGCATTTT. It is translated as CASIMDRYSNQPQHF. V usage is TRBV28 and J usage is TRBJ1-5, with a possible D match to TRBD1 (6 bases). Germline lookup yields CDR1 MDHEN and CDR2 SYDVKM. With 7 bases removed from V and 0 bases from J, the gap between germline ends came to 13 bases. This CDR3 is built from 15 residues.

The chain is built from TRBV5-1 and TRBJ2-5; 8 nucleotides match TRBD2. Germline V lookup: CDR1 SGHRS, CDR2 YFSETQ. V was pared by 1 base and J by 2 bases, with 4 bases of the junction left unmatched. The CDR3 covers 15 residues. The CDR3 loop is CASSLRGLAQETQYF. DNA for the CDR3: TGCGCCAGCAGCTTGCGAGGACTAGCACAAGAGACCCAGTACTTC.

A few counts support this clone. The chain joins TRBV28 to TRBJ2-7, with 11 bases lining up with TRBD2. Losses at the gene ends were 7 bases for V and 0 bases for J; bases not matched to a gene: 5. CDR1 is MDHEN, CDR2 SYDVKM, per germline. CDR3 size: 15 residues. Here the CDR3 DNA reads TGTGCCAGCATGCTAGCGGGAGGAAGCTCCTACGAGCAGTACTTC. Translating gives CASMLAGGSSYEQYF. The variable domain in full, with the rest retrieved from reference TRBV28 and TRBJ2-7, is DVKVTQSSRYLVKRTGEKVFLECVQDMDHENMFWYRQDPGLGLRLIYFSYDVKMKEKGDIPEGYSVSREKKERFSLILESASTNQTSMYLCASMLAGGSSYEQYFGPGTRLTVT.

The chain employs TRBV7-9 and TRBJ2-1; the D gene is possibly TRBD1 (5 bases). Germline CDR1 is SEHNR and CDR2 is FQNEAQ (reference sequence). Trimming stripped 7 bases from V and 10 bases from J, with 8 bases between. This CDR3 is built from 10 residues. In nucleotides, the CDR3 is TGTGCCAGCACAGGGCGCGAGCAGTTCTTC. It encodes CASTGREQFF.

This chain links TRBV19 with TRBJ2-1; 8 positions match TRBD2. Germline V gene lookup returns CDR1 LNHDA and CDR2 SQIVND (reference sequence). The CDR3 covers 13 residues. Germline trimming cut 5 bases from V and 7 bases from J; bases unmatched to any gene: 4. The CDR3: CASSFRGGNEQFF. In DNA, the CDR3 is TGTGCCAGTAGTTTCCGGGGGGGGAATGAGCAGTTCTTC. Filled out from reference TRBV19 and TRBJ2-1, the complete variable domain reads DGGITQSPKYLFRKEGQNVTLSCEQNLNHDAMYWYRQDPGQGLRLIYYSQIVNDFQKGDIAEGYSVSREKKESFPLTVTSAQKNPTAFYLCASSFRGGNEQFFGPGTRLTVL.

The chain links TRBV11-2 to TRBJ2-5, with 10 positions matching TRBD2. CDR3 size: 17 residues. The V and J ends lost 1 base and 5 bases, in that order; junction bases with no gene match: 10. Germline-derived CDR1 and CDR2 are SGHAT and FQNNGV. CDR3 protein: CASSLGSGTSVRETQYF. The CDR3, as DNA: TGTGCCAGCAGCTTAGGGTCCGGGACTAGCGTGCGGGAGACCCAGTACTTC.

The chain links TRBV7-9 to TRBJ2-5; 9 positions agree with TRBD1. The junction had 9 bases not matched to a gene; V was cut back by 5 bases and J by 2 bases. The CDR3 is 16 residues long. In germline, CDR1 is SEHNR, CDR2 FQNEAQ (reference sequence). CDR3 region: CASSPYLGQGQETQYF. DNA for the CDR3: TGTGCCAGCAGCCCTTACCTTGGACAGGGGCAAGAGACCCAGTACTTC.

V is TRBV7-8 and J is TRBJ2-5; a possible D gene is TRBD2 (5 bases). Germline CDR1 reads SGHVS; CDR2 reads FQNEAQ. Trimming took 1 base from V and 5 from J, leaving 23 bases between them. The CDR3 consists of 18 residues. The CDR3 sequence: CASSLEGGALPGAETQYF. The CDR3 DNA is TGTGCCAGCAGCTTAGAAGGAGGAGCCCTCCCCGGTGCGGAGACCCAGTACTTC.

This clone occurred a few times. The chain links TRBV4-1 to TRBJ2-7, with 7 bases that match TRBD1. V shed 2 bases, J shed 2 bases, and the junction held 9 bases outside the gene matches. Looked up from germline, CDR1 is MGHRA and CDR2 is YSYEKL. The CDR3 totals 16 residues. The CDR3 spells CASSQKWGQLTYEQYF. The DNA of the CDR3 is TGCGCCAGCAGCCAAAAATGGGGACAGTTGACCTACGAGCAGTACTTC.

The chain uses TRBV9 and TRBJ1-1, with D unclear. The CDR3 runs 15 residues. Per germline, CDR1 SGDLS and CDR2 YYNGEE. With 3 bases removed from V and 2 bases from J, the gap between germline ends came to 14 bases. The CDR3 sequence: CASSDWEGGNTEAFF. The CDR3 DNA is TGTGCCAGCAGCGACTGGGAGGGCGGAAACACTGAAGCTTTCTTT.

This clone showed up just once. This chain joins TRBV29-1 and TRBJ2-3; 14 bases are a match to TRBD2. Germline lookup yields CDR1 SQVTM and CDR2 ANQGSEA. Trimming took 3 bases from V and 3 from J; bases not matched to a gene: 2. The CDR3 is made up of 15 amino acids. CDR3 DNA sequence: TGCAGCGTTGAGACTAGCGGGAGGGGAACAGATACGCAGTATTTT. Its protein is CSVETSGRGTDTQYF.

The genes are TRBV9 and TRBJ1-1, with 8 bases identical to TRBD1. Trimming took 4 bases from V and 6 from J; bases not matched to a gene: 8. CDR3 size: 14 residues. Germline V gene data show CDR1 as SGDLS and CDR2 as YYNGEE. CDR3 sequence: CASSPNHRGAEAFF. CDR3 in DNA: TGTGCCAGCAGCCCAAATCACAGGGGGGCTGAAGCTTTCTTT.

This chain joins TRBV11-2 and TRBJ2-5; TRBD2 matches at 7 bases. From germline, CDR1 is SGHAT and CDR2 FQNNGV. CDR3 size: 13 residues. The junction had 4 bases not matched to a gene; V was cut back by 5 bases and J by 4 bases. CDR3 loop: CASSRGVGETQYF. CDR3 nucleotides: TGTGCCAGCAGCCGGGGGGTTGGAGAGACCCAGTACTTC.

Only one count was recorded for this clone. This chain connects TRBV6-4 to TRBJ1-2, with 9 bases matching TRBD1. The CDR3 runs 14 residues. With V trimmed by 3 bases and J by 4 bases, 3 bases remained unmatched. Per the germline V gene, CDR1 is MRHNA and CDR2 is SNTAGT. CDR3 amino acids: CASSEQGAIYGYTF. CDR3 in DNA: TGTGCCAGCAGTGAACAGGGGGCGATCTATGGCTACACCTTC.

J is TRBJ1-2 and V is TRBV7-2; tentatively, D is TRBD1 (6 bases). The CDR3 runs to 17 residues. Trimming left V 5 bases short and J 4 bases short, with 23 bases between. Germline CDR1 reads SGHTA; CDR2 reads FQGNSA. The DNA of the CDR3 is TGTGCCAGCAGCCCAGGACAGCCTTCCGGCCGGCGCTATGGCTACACCTTC. This sequence encodes CASSPGQPSGRRYGYTF.

The chain carries TRBV5-4 and TRBJ2-7, with a weak D call TRBD2 (5 bases). Germline lookup yields CDR1 SGHNT and CDR2 YYREEE (reference sequence). V shed 0 bases and J shed 0 bases, with 10 bases lying between them. This CDR3 contains 15 residues. Written as DNA, the CDR3 is TGTGCCAGCAGCTTGGACCGACTACACTCCTACGAGCAGTACTTC. Amino acids: CASSLDRLHSYEQYF.

The chain recombines TRBV11-2 with TRBJ1-2; no firm D call. V lost 1 base and J 11 bases, leaving 17 bases between the germline ends. Germline lookup yields CDR1 SGHAT and CDR2 FQNNGV. The CDR3 is made up of 14 amino acids. CDR3: CASSLAMPTRSYTF. DNA for the CDR3: TGTGCCAGCAGCTTAGCAATGCCAACAAGAAGTTACACCTTC.

J is TRBJ1-1 and V is TRBV6-1; no definite D call. There are 13 residues in the CDR3. Per germline, CDR1 MNHNS and CDR2 SASEGT. V gave up 7 bases and J gave up 9 bases, with 18 bases separating them. DNA for the CDR3: TGTGCCAGCATGGGCCTCCTTTACATTCAAGCTTTCTTT. Protein sequence: CASMGLLYIQAFF.